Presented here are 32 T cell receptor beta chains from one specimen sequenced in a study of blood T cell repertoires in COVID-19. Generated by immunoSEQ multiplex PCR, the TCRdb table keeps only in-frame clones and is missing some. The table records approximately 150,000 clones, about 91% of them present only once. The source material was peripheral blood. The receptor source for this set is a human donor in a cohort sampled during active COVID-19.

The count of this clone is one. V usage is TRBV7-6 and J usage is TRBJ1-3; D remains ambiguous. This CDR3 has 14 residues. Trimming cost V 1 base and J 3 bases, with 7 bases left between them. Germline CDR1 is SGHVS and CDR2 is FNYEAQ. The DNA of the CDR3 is TGTGCCAGCAGCTTAGGGGCGGGTGGAAACACCATATATTTT. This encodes CASSLGAGGNTIYF.

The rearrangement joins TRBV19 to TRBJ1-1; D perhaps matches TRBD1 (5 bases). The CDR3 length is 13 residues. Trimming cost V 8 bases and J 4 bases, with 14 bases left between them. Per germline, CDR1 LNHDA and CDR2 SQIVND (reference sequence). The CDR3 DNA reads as TGTGCCAGTGCCCAGGGAGGGGCCACTGAAGCTTTCTTT. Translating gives CASAQGGATEAFF. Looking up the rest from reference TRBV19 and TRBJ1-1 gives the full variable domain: DGGITQSPKYLFRKEGQNVTLSCEQNLNHDAMYWYRQDPGQGLRLIYYSQIVNDFQKGDIAEGYSVSREKKESFPLTVTSAQKNPTAFYLCASAQGGATEAFFGQGTRLTVV.

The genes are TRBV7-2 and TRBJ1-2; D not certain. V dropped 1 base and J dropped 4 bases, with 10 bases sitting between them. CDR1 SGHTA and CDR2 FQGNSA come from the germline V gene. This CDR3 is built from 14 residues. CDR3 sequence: CASSLGGGSYGYTF. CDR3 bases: TGTGCCAGCAGCTTAGGCGGCGGGAGCTATGGCTACACCTTC.

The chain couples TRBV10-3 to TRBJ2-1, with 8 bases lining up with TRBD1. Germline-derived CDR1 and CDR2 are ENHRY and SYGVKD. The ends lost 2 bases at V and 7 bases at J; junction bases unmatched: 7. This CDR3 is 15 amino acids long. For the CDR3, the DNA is TGTGCCATCAGTGAGGCGAGACAGGGGAGGAATGAGCAGTTCTTC. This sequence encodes CAISEARQGRNEQFF.

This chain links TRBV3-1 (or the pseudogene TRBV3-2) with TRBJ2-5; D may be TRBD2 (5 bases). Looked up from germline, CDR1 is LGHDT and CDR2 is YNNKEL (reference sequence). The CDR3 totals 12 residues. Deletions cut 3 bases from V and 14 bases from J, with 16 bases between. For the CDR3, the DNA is TGTGCCAGCAGCCACCGCAGAGGGTGGGCATACTTC. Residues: CASSHRRGWAYF.

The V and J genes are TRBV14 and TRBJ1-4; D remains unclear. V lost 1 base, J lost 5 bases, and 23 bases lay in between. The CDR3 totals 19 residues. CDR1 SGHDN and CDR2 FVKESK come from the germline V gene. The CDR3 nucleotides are TGTGCCAGCAGCCAAGGCGTCTTGGTCAGTCTAGGAAGCAATGAAAAACTGTTTTTT. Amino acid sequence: CASSQGVLVSLGSNEKLFF.

As DNA, the CDR3 is TGCGCCAGCAGCCAAGTAGCGGTTCTAGCGGCCAGCACAGATACGCAGTATTTT. Residues: CASSQVAVLAASTDTQYF. J is TRBJ2-3 and V is TRBV4-1; TRBD2 agrees at 7 bases. The germline CDR1 and CDR2 sequences are MGHRA and YSYEKL. The CDR3 contains 18 residues. The V gene end was trimmed by 1 base and the J gene end by 0 bases; junction bases not matched to a gene: 10.

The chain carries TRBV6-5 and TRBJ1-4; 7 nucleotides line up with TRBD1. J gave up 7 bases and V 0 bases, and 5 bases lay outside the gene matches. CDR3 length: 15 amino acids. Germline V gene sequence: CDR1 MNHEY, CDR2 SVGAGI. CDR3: CASSYSRQGLEKLFF. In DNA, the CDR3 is TGTGCCAGCAGTTACTCTAGACAGGGACTTGAAAAACTGTTTTTT.

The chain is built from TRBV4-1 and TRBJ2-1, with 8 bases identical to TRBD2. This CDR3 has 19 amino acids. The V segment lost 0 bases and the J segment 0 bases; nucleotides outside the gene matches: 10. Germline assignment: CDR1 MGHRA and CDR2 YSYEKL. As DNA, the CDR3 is TGCGCCAGCAGCCAAGAAGCGGGGGCCCCGGCCAGCTCCTACAATGAGCAGTTCTTC. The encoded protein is CASSQEAGAPASSYNEQFF.

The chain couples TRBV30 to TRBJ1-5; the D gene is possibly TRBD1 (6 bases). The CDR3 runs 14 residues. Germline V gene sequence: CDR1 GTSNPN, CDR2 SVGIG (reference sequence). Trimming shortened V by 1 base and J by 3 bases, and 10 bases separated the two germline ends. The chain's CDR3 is CAWSGQVNNQPQHF. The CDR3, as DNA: TGTGCCTGGAGTGGACAGGTTAACAATCAGCCCCAGCATTTT. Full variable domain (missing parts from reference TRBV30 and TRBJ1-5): SQTIHQWPATLVQPVGSPLSLECTVEGTSNPNLYWYRQAAGRGLQLLFYSVGIGQISSEVPQNLSASRPQDRQFILSSKKLLLSDSGFYLCAWSGQVNNQPQHFGDGTRLSIL.

CDR3 amino acids: CASSAPGTGADTQYF. As DNA, the CDR3 is TGTGCCAGCAGCGCCCCCGGGACAGGGGCCGATACGCAGTATTTT. The chain joins TRBV5-5 to TRBJ2-3; 10 bases agree with TRBD1. The CDR3 spans 15 residues. Per germline, CDR1 SGHKS and CDR2 YYEKEE (reference sequence). V shed 4 bases, J shed 6 bases, and the junction held 8 bases outside the gene matches.

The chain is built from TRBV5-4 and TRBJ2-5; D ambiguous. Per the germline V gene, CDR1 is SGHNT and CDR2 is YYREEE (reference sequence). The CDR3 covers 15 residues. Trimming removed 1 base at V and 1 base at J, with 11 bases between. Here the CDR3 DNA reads TGTGCCAGCAGCTTGTCACAGAACACCCAAGAGACCCAGTACTTC. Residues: CASSLSQNTQETQYF.

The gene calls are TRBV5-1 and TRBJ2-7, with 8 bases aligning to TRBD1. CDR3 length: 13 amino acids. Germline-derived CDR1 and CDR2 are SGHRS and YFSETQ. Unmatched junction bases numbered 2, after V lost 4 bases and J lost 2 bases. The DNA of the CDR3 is TGCGCCAGCAGCCAGGGGGCTACCTACGAGCAGTACTTC. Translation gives CASSQGATYEQYF. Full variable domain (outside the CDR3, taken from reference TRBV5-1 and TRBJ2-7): KAGVTQTPRYLIKTRGQQVTLSCSPISGHRSVSWYQQTPGQGLQFLFEYFSETQRNKGNFPGRFSGRQFSNSRSEMNVSTLELGDSALYLCASSQGATYEQYFGPGTRLTVT.

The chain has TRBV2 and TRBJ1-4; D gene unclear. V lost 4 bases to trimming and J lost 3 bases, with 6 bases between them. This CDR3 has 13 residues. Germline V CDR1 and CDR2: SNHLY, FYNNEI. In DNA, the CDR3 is TGTGCCAGCAGTGTTGAGGCTAATGAAAAACTGTTTTTT. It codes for CASSVEANEKLFF.

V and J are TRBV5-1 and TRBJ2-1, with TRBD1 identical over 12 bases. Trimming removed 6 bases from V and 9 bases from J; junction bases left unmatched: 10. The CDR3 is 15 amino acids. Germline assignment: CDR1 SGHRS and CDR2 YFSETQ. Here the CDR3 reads CASIPGGTGGIEQFF. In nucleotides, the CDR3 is TGCGCCAGCATCCCAGGGGGGACAGGGGGCATTGAGCAGTTCTTC. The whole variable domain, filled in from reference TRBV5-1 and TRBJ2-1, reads KAGVTQTPRYLIKTRGQQVTLSCSPISGHRSVSWYQQTPGQGLQFLFEYFSETQRNKGNFPGRFSGRQFSNSRSEMNVSTLELGDSALYLCASIPGGTGGIEQFFGPGTRLTVL.

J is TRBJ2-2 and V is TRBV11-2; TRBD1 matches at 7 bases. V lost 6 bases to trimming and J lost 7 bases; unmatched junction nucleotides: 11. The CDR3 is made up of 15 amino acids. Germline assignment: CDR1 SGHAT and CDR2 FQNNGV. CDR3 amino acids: CASSSQGFGLGELFF. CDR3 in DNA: TGTGCCAGCAGTTCACAGGGGTTTGGGCTCGGGGAGCTGTTTTTT.

CDR3 bases: TGTGCCAGCAGCGGGCGGGGACAGGGGGCTGCCTATGGCTACACCTTC. It encodes CASSGRGQGAAYGYTF. V usage is TRBV6-8 and J usage is TRBJ1-2, with 12 bases lining up with TRBD1. The germline gives CDR1 MNHGY, CDR2 SAAAGT. The V and J ends lost 6 bases and 4 bases, in that order; junction bases with no gene match: 9. CDR3 length: 16 residues.

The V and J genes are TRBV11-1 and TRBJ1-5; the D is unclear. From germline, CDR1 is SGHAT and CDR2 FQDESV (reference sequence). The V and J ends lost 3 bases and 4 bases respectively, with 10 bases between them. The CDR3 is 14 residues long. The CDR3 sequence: CASSFGVGNQPQHF. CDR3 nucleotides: TGTGCCAGCAGCTTCGGGGTGGGGAATCAGCCCCAGCATTTT.

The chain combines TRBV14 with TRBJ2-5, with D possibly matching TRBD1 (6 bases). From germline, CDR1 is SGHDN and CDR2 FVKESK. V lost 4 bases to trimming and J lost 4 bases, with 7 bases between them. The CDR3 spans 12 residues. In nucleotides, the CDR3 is TGTGCCAGCAGCCCCAGGGGAGAGACCCAGTACTTC. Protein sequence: CASSPRGETQYF. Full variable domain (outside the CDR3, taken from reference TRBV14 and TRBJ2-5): EAGVTQFPSHSVIEKGQTVTLRCDPISGHDNLYWYRRVMGKEIKFLLHFVKESKQDESGMPNNRFLAERTGGTYSTLKVQPAELEDSGVYFCASSPRGETQYFGPGTRLLVL.

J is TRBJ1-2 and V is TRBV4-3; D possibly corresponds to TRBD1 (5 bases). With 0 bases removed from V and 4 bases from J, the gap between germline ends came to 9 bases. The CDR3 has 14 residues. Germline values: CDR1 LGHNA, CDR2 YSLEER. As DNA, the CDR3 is TGCGCCAGCAGCCAAGACGGGGGTTCCTATGGCTACACCTTC. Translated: CASSQDGGSYGYTF.

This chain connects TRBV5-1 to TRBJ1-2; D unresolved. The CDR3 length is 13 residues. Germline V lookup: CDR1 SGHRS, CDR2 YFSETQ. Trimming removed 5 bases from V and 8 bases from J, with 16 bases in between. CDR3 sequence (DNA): TGCGCCAGCAGACCAGCCCGAGGAGAAGGCTACACCTTC. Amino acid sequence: CASRPARGEGYTF.

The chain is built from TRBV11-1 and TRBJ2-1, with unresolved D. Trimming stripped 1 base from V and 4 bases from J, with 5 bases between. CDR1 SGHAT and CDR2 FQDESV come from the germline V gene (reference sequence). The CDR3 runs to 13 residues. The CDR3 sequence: CASSLGGYNEQFF. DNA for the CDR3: TGTGCCAGCAGCTTAGGAGGTTACAATGAGCAGTTCTTC.

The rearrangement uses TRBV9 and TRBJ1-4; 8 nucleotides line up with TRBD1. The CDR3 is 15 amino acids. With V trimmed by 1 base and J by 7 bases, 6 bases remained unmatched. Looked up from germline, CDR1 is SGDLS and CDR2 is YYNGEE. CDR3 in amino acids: CASSVTGGGGEKLFF. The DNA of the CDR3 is TGTGCCAGCAGCGTAACAGGGGGTGGAGGTGAAAAACTGTTTTTT.

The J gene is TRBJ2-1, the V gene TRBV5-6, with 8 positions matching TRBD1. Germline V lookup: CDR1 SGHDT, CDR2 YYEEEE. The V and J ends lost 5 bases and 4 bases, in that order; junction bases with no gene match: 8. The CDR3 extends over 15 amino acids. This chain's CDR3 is CASRAGQGVYNEQFF. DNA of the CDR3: TGTGCCAGCAGGGCCGGACAGGGTGTTTACAATGAGCAGTTCTTC. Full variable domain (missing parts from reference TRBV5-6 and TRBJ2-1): DAGVTQSPTHLIKTRGQQVTLRCSPKSGHDTVSWYQQALGQGPQFIFQYYEEEERQRGNFPDRFSGHQFPNYSSELNVNALLLGDSALYLCASRAGQGVYNEQFFGPGTRLTVL.

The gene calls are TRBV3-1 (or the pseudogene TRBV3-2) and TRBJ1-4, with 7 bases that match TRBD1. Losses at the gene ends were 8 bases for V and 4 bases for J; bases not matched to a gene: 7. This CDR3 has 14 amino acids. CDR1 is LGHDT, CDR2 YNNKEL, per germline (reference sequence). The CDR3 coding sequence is TGTGCCAGCTGTCACAGGGGAGGTAATGAAAAACTGTTTTTT. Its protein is CASCHRGGNEKLFF.

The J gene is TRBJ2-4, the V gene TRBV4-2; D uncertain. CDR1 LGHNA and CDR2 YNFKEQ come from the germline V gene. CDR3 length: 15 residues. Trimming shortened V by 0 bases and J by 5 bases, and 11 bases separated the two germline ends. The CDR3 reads CASSQEVAYENIQYF. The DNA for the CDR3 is TGTGCCAGCAGCCAAGAGGTAGCATACGAAAACATTCAGTACTTC.

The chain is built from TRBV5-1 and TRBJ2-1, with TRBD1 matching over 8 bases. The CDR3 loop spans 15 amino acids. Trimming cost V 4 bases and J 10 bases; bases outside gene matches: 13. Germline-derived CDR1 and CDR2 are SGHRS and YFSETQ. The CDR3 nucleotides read TGCGCCAGCAGCATAGGGACAGGCCAGTCTGGGGAGCAGTTCTTC. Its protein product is CASSIGTGQSGEQFF.

CDR3: CASSKGTVTYEQYF. The CDR3 DNA reads as TGTGCCAGCAGCAAAGGGACAGTCACCTACGAGCAGTACTTC. V is TRBV21-1 and J is TRBJ2-7; the table's D gene call, TRBD1, was not cross checked with the DNA. TRBV21-1 is reported as a pseudogene. The CDR3 has 14 amino acids.

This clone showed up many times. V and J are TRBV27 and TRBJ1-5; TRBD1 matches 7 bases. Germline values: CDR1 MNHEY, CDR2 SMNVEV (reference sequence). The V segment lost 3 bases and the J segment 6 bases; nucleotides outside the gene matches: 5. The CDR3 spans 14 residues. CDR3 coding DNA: TGTGCCAGCAGTTTCACAGGGGTCGGTCAGCCCCAGCATTTT. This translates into CASSFTGVGQPQHF.

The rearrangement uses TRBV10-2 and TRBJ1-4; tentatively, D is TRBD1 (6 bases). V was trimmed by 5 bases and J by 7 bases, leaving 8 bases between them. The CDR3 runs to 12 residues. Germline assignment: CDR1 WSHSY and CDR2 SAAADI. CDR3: CASSPGAEKLFF. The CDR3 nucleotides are TGCGCCAGCAGTCCAGGGGCTGAAAAACTGTTTTTT.

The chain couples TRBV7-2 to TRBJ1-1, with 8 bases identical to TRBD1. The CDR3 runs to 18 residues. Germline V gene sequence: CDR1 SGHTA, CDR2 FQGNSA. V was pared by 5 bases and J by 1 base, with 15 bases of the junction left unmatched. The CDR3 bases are TGTGCCAGCAGCCCCCAGGGGGCGCTTTGGGATGGGAACACTGAAGCTTTCTTT. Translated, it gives CASSPQGALWDGNTEAFF.

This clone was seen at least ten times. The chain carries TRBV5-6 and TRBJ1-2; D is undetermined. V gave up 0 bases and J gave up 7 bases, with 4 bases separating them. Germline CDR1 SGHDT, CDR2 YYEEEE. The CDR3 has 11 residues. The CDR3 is CASSLGAGYTF. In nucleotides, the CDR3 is TGTGCCAGCAGCTTGGGGGCTGGCTACACCTTC.